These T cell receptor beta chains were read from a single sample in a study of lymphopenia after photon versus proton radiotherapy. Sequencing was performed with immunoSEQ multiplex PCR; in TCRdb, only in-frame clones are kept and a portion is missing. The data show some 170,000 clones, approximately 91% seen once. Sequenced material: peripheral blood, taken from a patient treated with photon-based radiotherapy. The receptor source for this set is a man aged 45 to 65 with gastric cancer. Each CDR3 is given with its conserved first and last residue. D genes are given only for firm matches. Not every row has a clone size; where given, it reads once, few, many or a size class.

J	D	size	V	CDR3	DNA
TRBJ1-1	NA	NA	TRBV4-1	CASSQEESVQAIEAFF	TGCGCCAGCAGCCAAGAGGAATCGGTGCAGGCCATTGAAGCTTTCTTT
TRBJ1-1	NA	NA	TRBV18	CASSPNPPNTEAFF	TGTGCCAGCTCACCTAATCCGCCGAACACTGAAGCTTTCTTT
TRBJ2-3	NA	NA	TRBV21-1	CASNTNPRFVGGPRRDTQYF	TGTGCCAGCAACACAAACCCCCGGTTCGTGGGAGGGCCCAGAAGGGATACGCAGTATTTT
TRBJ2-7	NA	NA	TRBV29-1	CSVAASADSYEQYF	TGCAGCGTTGCTGCCTCAGCGGACTCCTACGAGCAGTACTTC
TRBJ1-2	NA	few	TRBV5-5	CASSSLQGGYGYTF	TGTGCCAGCAGCTCACTACAGGGCGGCTATGGCTACACCTTC
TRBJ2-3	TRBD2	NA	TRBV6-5	CASRTGLATADTQYF	TGTGCCAGCAGAACAGGACTAGCGACGGCAGATACGCAGTATTTT
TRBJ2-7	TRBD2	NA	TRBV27	CASSSTSGIKYEQYF	TGTGCCAGCAGTTCGACTAGCGGGATTAAGTACGAGCAGTACTTC
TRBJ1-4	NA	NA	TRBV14	CASSYQHLEKLFF	TGTGCCAGCAGCTACCAGCACCTAGAAAAACTGTTTTTT
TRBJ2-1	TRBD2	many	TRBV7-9	CASSLVAGVIESSYNEQFF	TGTGCCAGCAGCTTAGTGGCGGGAGTAATAGAGAGCTCCTACAATGAGCAGTTCTTC
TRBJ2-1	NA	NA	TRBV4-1	CASRSRGLEANEQFF	TGCGCCAGCAGATCAAGGGGCCTAGAGGCCAATGAGCAGTTCTTC
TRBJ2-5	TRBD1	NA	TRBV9	CASSGGQALLETQYF	TGTGCCAGCAGCGGGGGACAGGCCTTATTGGAGACCCAGTACTTC
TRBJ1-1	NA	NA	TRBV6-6	CASSYSGGGTEAFF	TGTGCCAGCAGTTACTCCGGGGGAGGGACTGAAGCTTTCTTT
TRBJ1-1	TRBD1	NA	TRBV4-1	CASSQAGTAEAFF	TGCGCCAGCAGCCAGGCCGGGACAGCTGAAGCTTTCTTT
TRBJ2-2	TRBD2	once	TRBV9	CASSVSGRAAGELFF	TGTGCCAGCAGCGTAAGCGGGAGGGCCGCCGGGGAGCTGTTTTTT
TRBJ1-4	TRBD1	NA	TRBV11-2	CASSDSDREGGNEKLFF	TGTGCCAGCAGCGACTCAGACAGGGAAGGTGGTAATGAAAAACTGTTTTTT
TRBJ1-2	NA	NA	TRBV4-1	CASSQGTNYGYTF	TGCGCCAGCAGCCAAGGGACTAACTATGGCTACACCTTC
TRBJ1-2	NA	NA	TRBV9	CASSALYSGYGYTF	TGTGCCAGCAGTGCTTTGTACTCAGGGTATGGCTACACCTTC
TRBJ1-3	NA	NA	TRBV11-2	CASSSDRTDGNTIYF	TGTGCCAGCAGCTCAGACAGGACAGACGGAAACACCATATATTTT
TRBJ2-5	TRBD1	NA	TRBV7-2	CASSRQGEETQYF	TGTGCCAGCAGCAGACAGGGTGAAGAGACCCAGTACTTC
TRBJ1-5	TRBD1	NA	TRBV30	CAWSDRGQPQHF	TGTGCCTGGAGTGACAGGGGCCAGCCCCAGCATTTT
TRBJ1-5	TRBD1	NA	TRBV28	CASRSLGLLLGTGTYSNQPQHF	TGTGCCAGCCGCTCTTTGGGGCTCCTCCTTGGGACAGGGACTTATAGCAATCAGCCCCAGCATTTT
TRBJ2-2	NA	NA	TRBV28	CASSLIGELFF	TGTGCCAGCAGTTTGATTGGGGAGCTGTTTTTT
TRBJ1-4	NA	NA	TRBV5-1	CASSLSPQGGEKLFF	TGCGCCAGCAGCTTGTCCCCCCAGGGAGGGGAAAAACTGTTTTTT
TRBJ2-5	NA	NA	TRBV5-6	CASSWGGETQYF	TGTGCCAGCAGCTGGGGTGGGGAGACCCAGTACTTC
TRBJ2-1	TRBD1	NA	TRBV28	CASRGTAKQFF	TGTGCCAGCAGGGGGACAGCTAAGCAGTTCTTC
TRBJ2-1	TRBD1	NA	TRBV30	CAWNHNGQGVNEQFF	TGTGCCTGGAACCATAATGGACAGGGGGTCAATGAGCAGTTCTTC
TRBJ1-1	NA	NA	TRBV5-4	CASSLGGEELNTEAFF	TGTGCCAGCAGCTTGGGGGGGGAGGAGTTGAACACTGAAGCTTTCTTT
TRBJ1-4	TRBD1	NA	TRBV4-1	CASSQDRLRTGYSEKLFF	TGCGCCAGCAGCCAAGATAGGTTGAGGACAGGGTATAGTGAAAAACTGTTTTTT
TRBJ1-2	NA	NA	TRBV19	CASSPGVFGYTF	TGTGCCAGCTCCCCGGGGGTCTTTGGCTACACCTTC
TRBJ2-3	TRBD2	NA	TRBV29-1	CSVEGLAGTDTQYF	TGCAGCGTTGAAGGTCTAGCGGGCACAGATACGCAGTATTTT
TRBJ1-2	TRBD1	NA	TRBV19	CASSPDRGRFYGYTF	TGTGCCAGTAGTCCCGACAGGGGGCGTTTCTATGGCTACACCTTC
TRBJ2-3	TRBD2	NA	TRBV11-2	CASSDGLARGTQYF	TGTGCCAGCAGCGATGGACTAGCGAGGGGTACGCAGTATTTT
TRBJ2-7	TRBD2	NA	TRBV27	CASSSLVERGSSSYEQYF	TGTGCCAGCAGTTCCTTAGTAGAGCGGGGGTCCTCCTCCTACGAGCAGTACTTC
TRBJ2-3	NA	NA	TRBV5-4	CASSRAGTSTDTQYF	TGTGCCAGCAGTCGGGCGGGAACTAGCACAGATACGCAGTATTTT
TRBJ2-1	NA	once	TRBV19	CASRKAASVEQFF	TGTGCCAGTAGAAAGGCGGCGAGTGTGGAGCAGTTCTTC
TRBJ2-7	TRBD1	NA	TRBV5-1	CASSPGTGGSYEQYF	TGCGCCAGCAGCCCCGGGACAGGGGGATCCTACGAGCAGTACTTC
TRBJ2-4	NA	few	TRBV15	CATSPGEYKNIQYF	TGTGCCACCAGCCCAGGCGAATACAAAAACATTCAGTACTTC
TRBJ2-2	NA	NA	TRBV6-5	CATARGPSGTGELFF	TGTGCCACTGCTCGCGGCCCCAGTGGTACCGGGGAGCTGTTTTTT
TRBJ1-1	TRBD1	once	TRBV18	CASSRQGKTSEAFF	TGTGCCAGCTCAAGACAGGGGAAGACTTCTGAAGCTTTCTTT
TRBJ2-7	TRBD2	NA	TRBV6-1	CASSPRLADYEQYF	TGTGCCAGCAGTCCGAGACTAGCAGACTACGAGCAGTACTTC